The table lists the clone carrying this TCR beta chain with a few counts. What was amplified from RNA transcripts were TCR beta CDR3 regions. A set of HTBI primers served as the primers for a first-round RT-PCR of the TCR CDR3. One entry per CDR3 protein results from TCRdb running MiXCR on the multiplex PCR reads. The sample yields some 740,000 distinct CDR3 sequences, about 14% seen once. Diagnostic assessment was based on clinical symptoms, serum thyroxine and TRAb, thyroid ultrasound and orbital computed tomography. The data belong to a study of T cells in Graves' hyperthyroidism and ophthalmopathy. This TCR was sampled from a woman aged 18-35 years with Graves' hyperthyroidism. The sample was blood.

The CDR3 DNA reads TGCGCCAGCAGCCAAGAGACACCCGGTCATAATTCACCCCTCCACTTT. This encodes CASSQETPGHNSPLHF. The chain combines TRBV4-3 with TRBJ1-6; D remains unclear. CDR1 and CDR2 (germline): LGHNA, YSLEER. This CDR3 has 16 residues. V was trimmed by 0 bases and J by 5 bases, leaving 11 bases between them.